This TCR beta chain derives from a study of persistence of HIV-infected CD4 T cells. Background on the study: Up to roughly 200 mL blood was drawn at multiple time points; a couple of donors had single-time leukapheresis.

A word on this clone: Its cognate antigen is unknown.

Sequencing used immunoSEQ version 4 in survey mode. This table comes from immunoSEQ multiplex PCR, and its TCRdb copy is limited to in-frame clones, with some not included. The top ten clones hold under 2.5% of a sample with almost 20,000 clones, 65% of them seen once. Overlapping HIV-1 Gag 15-mer peptides at roughly 1 ug per peptide per mL were used. Sorting selected CD4+ T cells upregulating both CD40 ligand and CD69. Plasma HIV-1 RNA stayed below 50 copies/mL for at least 4 years. Donors had CD4+ T cell counts above 400 cells/uL and were CMV-seropositive. Germline CDR1 MDHEN, CDR2 SYDVKM. Deletions cut 4 bases from V and 4 bases from J, with 11 bases between. This CDR3 is built from 14 residues.

This clonotype was sampled from an adult woman with HIV who was CMV-seropositive. This chain links TRBV28 with TRBJ2-4, with a possible D match to TRBD2 (5 bases). Sample: CD4+ T cells sorted from PBMCs after approximately 20-hour stimulation, taken from a patient who received antiretroviral therapy. In nucleotides, the CDR3 is TGTGCCAGCAGTTCCGGGATCCAGAAAAACATTCAGTACTTC. This codes for CASSSGIQKNIQYF.